This T cell receptor (beta chain) was found in a study of tumor-infiltrating lymphocytes in primary liver carcinoma. Across the study: Samples returned roughly 3.65 to 7.13 million productive TCRbeta reads each. Read depth did not differ significantly between tissue types. Study conclusions and caveats: Tumor-adjacent and tumor-blood pairs shared less of their repertoires than tumor region pairs shared. Significantly greater top-250-clone fractions characterized tumors relative to blood (p = 0.039).

The researchers produced TCR beta cDNA from around 500 ng total RNA with a constant-region primer. Slightly modified ARM-PCR served as the procedure for the TCR beta libraries. These libraries came from three rounds of nested multiplex PCR. The first two PCR rounds, around 10 cycles each, used TRBV1-TRBV30 forward primers and a C-beta reverse primer. In TCRdb, the multiplex PCR reads were re-called with MiXCR into one record per CDR3 protein. This table has 55,000 or so distinct CDR3 sequences, just over 70% appearing once. DNA and RNA were both co-extracted from around 20-30 mg of bulk tissue that had not been sorted. Patients were treatment-naive with chronic HBV infection. As regards this clonotype: The antigen is undetermined.

The ends were cut back, 11 bases at V and 11 bases at J, with 16 bases in the middle. CDR1 and CDR2 from the germline V gene are MNHEY and SVGEGT. The CDR3 is made up of 11 amino acids. Material for sequencing was liver tumor tissue from sampling region 2. Subset in this sample: tumor region T2, inferior pole. The rearrangement links TRBV6-2 or TRBV6-3 to TRBJ1-5; D call uncertain. This sequence originates from a man aged 40-50 years with primary liver carcinoma and hepatitis B virus infection. The CDR3: CAGTDGQSQHF. The DNA for the CDR3 is TGTGCCGGCACGGATGGGCAGTCCCAGCATTTT.